The clone carrying this TCR beta chain was counted ten times or more. Its antigen is not identified. These data are taken from a study of T cells in Graves' hyperthyroidism and ophthalmopathy. Study results and caveats: Blood also contained most expanded thyroid clonotypes above 0.001.

Researchers amplified the TCR beta CDR3 regions from RNA transcripts. First-round RT-PCR with HTBI primers amplified the TCR CDR3 region. From the multiplex PCR reads, TCRdb called clonotypes with MiXCR, one entry per CDR3 protein. The repertoire includes about 770,000 distinct CDR3 sequences, around 20% of them detected once, and 16% sits in the top ten. Exclusion of patients followed from uncontrolled infection, other autoimmune disease, pregnancy or lactation. The CDR3 contains 11 residues. Per germline, CDR1 LGHDT and CDR2 YNNKEL (reference sequence). Trimming cost V 4 bases and J 6 bases, with 5 bases left between them.

The TCR originated in a woman in her 50s with Graves' hyperthyroidism that later progressed to Graves' ophthalmopathy. Sequenced input: blood. This chain connects TRBV3-1 to TRBJ2-3; no reliable D call. CDR3 nucleotide sequence: TGTGCCAGCAGCCCCCTTGATACGCAGTATTTT. Protein product: CASSPLDTQYF.